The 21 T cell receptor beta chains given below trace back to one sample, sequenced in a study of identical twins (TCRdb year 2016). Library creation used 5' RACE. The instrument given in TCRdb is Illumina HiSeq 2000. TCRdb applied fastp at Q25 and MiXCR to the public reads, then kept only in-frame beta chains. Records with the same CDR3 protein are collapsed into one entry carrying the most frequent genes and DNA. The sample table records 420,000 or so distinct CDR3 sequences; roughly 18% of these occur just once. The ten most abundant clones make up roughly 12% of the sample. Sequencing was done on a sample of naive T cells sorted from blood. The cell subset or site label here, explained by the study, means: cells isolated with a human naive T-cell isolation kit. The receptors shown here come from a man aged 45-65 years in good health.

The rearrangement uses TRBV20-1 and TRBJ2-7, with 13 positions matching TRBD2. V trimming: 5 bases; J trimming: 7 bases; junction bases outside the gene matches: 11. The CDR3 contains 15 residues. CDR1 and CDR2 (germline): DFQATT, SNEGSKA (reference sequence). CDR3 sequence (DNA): TGCAGTGCTCCCCCCAGACTAGCGGGAGGTAGGGAGCAGTACTTC. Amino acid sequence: CSAPPRLAGGREQYF.

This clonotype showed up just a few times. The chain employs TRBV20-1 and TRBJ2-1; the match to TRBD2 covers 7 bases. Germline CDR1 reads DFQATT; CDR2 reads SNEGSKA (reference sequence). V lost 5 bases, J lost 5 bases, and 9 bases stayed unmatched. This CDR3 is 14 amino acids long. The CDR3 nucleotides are TGCAGTGCTGGAGTTCCGGGGGGTAACAATGAGCAGTTCTTC. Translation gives CSAGVPGGNNEQFF.

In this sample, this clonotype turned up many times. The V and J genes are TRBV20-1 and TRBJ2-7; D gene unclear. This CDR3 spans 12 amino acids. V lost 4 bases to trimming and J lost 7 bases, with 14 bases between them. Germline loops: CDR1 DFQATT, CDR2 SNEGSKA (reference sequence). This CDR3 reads CSAKLRLSEQYF. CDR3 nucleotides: TGCAGTGCTAAACTCCGGCTTTCGGAGCAGTACTTC.

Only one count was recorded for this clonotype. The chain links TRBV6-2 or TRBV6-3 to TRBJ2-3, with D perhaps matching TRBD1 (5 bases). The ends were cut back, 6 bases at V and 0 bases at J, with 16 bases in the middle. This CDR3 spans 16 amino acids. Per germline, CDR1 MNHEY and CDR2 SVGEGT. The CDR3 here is CASRRAGPTSTDTQYF. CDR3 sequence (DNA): TGTGCCAGCAGAAGAGCAGGGCCGACAAGCACAGATACGCAGTATTTT.

This CDR3 reads CASSGRDTSSYEQYF. CDR3 bases: TGTGCCAGCAGTGGCCGGGACACTAGCTCCTACGAGCAGTACTTC. The chain carries TRBV6-1 and TRBJ2-7; possibly TRBD1 for D (6 bases). CDR1 and CDR2 from the germline V gene are MNHNS and SASEGT. V was clipped by 4 bases and J by 0 bases, with 13 bases between them. CDR3 size: 15 residues.

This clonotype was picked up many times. In DNA, the CDR3 is TGTGCCAGCAGTTACTCGATCTGGGGAATTACGAACACTGAAGCTTTCTTT. Its translation: CASSYSIWGITNTEAFF. The rearrangement uses TRBV6-2 or TRBV6-3 and TRBJ1-1, with D uncertain. There are 17 residues in the CDR3. In germline, CDR1 is MNHEY, CDR2 SVGEGT. Between the trimmed V and J ends, which lost 0 bases and 1 base, there was a span of 15 bases.

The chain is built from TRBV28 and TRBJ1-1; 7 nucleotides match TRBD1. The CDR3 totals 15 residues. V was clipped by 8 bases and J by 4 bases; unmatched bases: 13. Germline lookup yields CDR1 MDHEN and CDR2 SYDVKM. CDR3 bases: TGTGCCAGCCAATCCCCGACAGGGTTGGGCACTGAAGCTTTCTTT. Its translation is CASQSPTGLGTEAFF. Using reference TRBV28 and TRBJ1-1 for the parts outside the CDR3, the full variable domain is DVKVTQSSRYLVKRTGEKVFLECVQDMDHENMFWYRQDPGLGLRLIYFSYDVKMKEKGDIPEGYSVSREKKERFSLILESASTNQTSMYLCASQSPTGLGTEAFFGQGTRLTVV.

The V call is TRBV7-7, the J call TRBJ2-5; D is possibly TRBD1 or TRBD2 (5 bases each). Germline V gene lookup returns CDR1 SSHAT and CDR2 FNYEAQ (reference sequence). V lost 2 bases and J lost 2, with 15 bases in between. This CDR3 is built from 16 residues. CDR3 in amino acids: CASSLSGTIIQETQYF. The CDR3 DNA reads TGTGCCAGCAGCTTATCCGGGACCATTATTCAAGAGACCCAGTACTTC. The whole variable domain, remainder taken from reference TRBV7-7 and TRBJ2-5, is GAGVSQSPRYKVTKRGQDVTLRCDPISSHATLYWYQQALGQGPEFLTYFNYEAQPDKSGLPSDRFSAERPEGSISTLTIQRTEQRDSAMYRCASSLSGTIIQETQYFGPGTRLLVL.

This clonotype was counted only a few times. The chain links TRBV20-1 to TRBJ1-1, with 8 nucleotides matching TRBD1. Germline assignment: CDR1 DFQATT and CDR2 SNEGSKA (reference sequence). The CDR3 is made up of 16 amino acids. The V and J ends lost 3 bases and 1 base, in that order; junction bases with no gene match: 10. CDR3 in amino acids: CSARGQEIIQNTEAFF. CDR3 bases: TGCAGTGCTAGGGGACAGGAGATAATCCAGAACACTGAAGCTTTCTTT.

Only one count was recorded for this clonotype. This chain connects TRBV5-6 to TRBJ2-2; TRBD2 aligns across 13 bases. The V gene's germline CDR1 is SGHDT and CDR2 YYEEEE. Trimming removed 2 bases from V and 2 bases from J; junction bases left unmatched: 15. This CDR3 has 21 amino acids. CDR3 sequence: CASSFPLGGGLAGLNTGELFF. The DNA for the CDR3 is TGTGCCAGCAGCTTCCCCCTGGGCGGGGGACTAGCGGGATTAAACACCGGGGAGCTGTTTTTT.

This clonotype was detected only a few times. The CDR3 here is CSALDRGRGEKLFF. As DNA, the CDR3 is TGCAGTGCCCTAGACAGGGGGCGAGGTGAAAAACTGTTTTTT. The chain recombines TRBV20-1 with TRBJ1-4; 10 bases match TRBD1. Per the germline V gene, CDR1 is DFQATT and CDR2 is SNEGSKA (reference sequence). Trimming took 6 bases from V and 7 from J; bases not matched to a gene: 8. The CDR3 runs to 14 residues.

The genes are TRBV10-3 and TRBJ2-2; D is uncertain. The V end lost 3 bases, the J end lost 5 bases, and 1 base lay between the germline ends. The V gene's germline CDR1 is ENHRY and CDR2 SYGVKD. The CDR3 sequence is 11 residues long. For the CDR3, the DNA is TGTGCCATCAGTGAAACCGGGGAGCTGTTTTTT. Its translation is CAISETGELFF.

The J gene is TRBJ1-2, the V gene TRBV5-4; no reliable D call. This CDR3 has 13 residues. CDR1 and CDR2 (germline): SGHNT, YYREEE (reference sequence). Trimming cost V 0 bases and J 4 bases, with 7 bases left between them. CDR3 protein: CASSLDAGYGYTF. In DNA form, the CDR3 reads TGTGCCAGCAGCTTGGACGCGGGCTATGGCTACACCTTC.

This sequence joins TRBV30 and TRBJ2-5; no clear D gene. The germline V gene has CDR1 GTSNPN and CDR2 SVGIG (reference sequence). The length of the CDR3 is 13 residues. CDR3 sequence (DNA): TGTGGCTGTGAAACACCGAATGTGGAGACCCAGTACTTC. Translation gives CGCETPNVETQYF. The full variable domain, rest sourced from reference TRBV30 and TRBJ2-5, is SQTIHQWPATLVQPVGSPLSLECTVEGTSNPNLYWYRQAAGRGLQLLFYSVGIGQISSEVPQNLSASRPQDRQFILSSKKLLLSDSGFYLCGCETPNVETQYFGPGTRLLVL.

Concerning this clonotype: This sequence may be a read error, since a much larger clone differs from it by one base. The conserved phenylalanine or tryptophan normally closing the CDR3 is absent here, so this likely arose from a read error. DNA of the CDR3: TGCAGTGCTACTAGGTCGGGACAGGGCTATGGCTACACCTGC. This encodes CSATRSGQGYGYTC. The rearrangement uses TRBV20-1 and TRBJ1-2; 9 nucleotides align to TRBD1. CDR1 and CDR2 (germline): DFQATT, SNEGSKA (reference sequence). Unmatched junction bases numbered 7, after V lost 4 bases and J lost 4 bases. The CDR3 contains 14 residues.

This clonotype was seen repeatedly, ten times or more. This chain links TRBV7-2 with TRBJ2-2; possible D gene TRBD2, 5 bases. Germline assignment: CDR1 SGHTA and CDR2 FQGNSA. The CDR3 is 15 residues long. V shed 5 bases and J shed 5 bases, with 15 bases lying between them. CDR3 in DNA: TGTGCCAGCAGCACTGTGGGAGCAGGTACCGGGGAGCTGTTTTTT. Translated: CASSTVGAGTGELFF.

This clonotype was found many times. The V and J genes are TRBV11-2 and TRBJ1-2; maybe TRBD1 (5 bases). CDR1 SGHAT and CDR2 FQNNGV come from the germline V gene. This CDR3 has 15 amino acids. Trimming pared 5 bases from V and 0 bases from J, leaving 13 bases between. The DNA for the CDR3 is TGTGCCAGCAGCCCCCGGGACGGTCCTAACTATGGCTACACCTTC. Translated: CASSPRDGPNYGYTF.

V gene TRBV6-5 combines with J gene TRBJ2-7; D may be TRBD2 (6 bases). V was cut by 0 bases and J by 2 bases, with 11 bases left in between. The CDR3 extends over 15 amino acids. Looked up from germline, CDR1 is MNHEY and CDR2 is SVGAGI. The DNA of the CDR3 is TGTGCCAGCAGTTACTCGGCGGGACCCACCTACGAGCAGTACTTC. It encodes CASSYSAGPTYEQYF.

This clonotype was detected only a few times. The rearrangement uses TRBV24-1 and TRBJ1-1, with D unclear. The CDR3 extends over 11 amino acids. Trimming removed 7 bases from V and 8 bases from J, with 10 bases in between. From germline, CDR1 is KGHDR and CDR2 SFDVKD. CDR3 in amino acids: CATRHGREAFF. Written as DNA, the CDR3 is TGTGCCACCAGGCACGGCAGGGAAGCTTTCTTT.

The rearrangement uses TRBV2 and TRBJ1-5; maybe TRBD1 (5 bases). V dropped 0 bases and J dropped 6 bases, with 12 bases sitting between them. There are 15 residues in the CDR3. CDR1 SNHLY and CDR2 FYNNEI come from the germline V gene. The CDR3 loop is CASSEARGGGQPQHF. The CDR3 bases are TGTGCCAGCAGTGAAGCTAGGGGAGGAGGTCAGCCCCAGCATTTT.

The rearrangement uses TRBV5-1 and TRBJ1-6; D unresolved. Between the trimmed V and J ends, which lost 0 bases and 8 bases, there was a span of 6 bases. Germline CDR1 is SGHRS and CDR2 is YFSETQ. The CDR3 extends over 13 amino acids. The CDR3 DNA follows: TGCGCCAGCAGCTTGGATGCTGATTCACCCCTCCACTTT. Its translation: CASSLDADSPLHF.